Below are 5 T cell receptor beta chains sequenced from a single sample in a study of T cells in women clearing cervical HPV infection. Produced via immunoSEQ multiplex PCR; TCRdb's table is partial and in-frame only. The specimen's table records 25,000 to 35,000 clones. Sequenced input: blood buffy coat. The source of these receptors is a woman aged 18 to 75 with a cervical HPV16 infection that either progressed to CIN3+ or cleared (not recorded which).

With respect to this clone: The observed sequence ends 3 residues before the CDR3 terminus, with the missing tail filled in from the germline J gene. This rearrangement joins TRBV12-3 or TRBV12-4 to TRBJ2-5; 11 positions match TRBD2. The CDR3 totals 14 residues. After removal of 9 bases from V and 3 bases from J, the junction contained 6 bases not matched to a gene. The sequenced CDR3 bases are TGTGCCAGTTCAATTAGCGGGGGGGAAGAGACC. It codes for CASSISGGEET. The CDR3, in full, reads CASSISGGEETQYF.

On this clone itself: The read terminates 3 residues ahead of where the CDR3 ends, so the germline J gene completes it. The rearrangement joins TRBV20-1 to TRBJ1-5; D is unclear. CDR1 is DFQATT and CDR2 is SNEGSKA in the germline V gene (reference sequence). V was cut by 4 bases and J by 5 bases, with 12 bases left in between. The CDR3 has 13 amino acids. The sequenced part of the CDR3 DNA is TGCAGTGCTAAAGAGGTTCCAGATCAGCCC. This translates into CSAKEVPDQP. The CDR3 reads in full as CSAKEVPDQPQHF.

Frequency places this clone as medium-sized. The missing CDR3 end, 3 residues past where the read stops, is filled in from the germline J gene. The V call is TRBV5-1, the J call TRBJ1-2, with D perhaps matching TRBD1 (6 bases). The germline V and J ends were trimmed by 1 base and 4 bases, with 8 bases remaining between them. Germline assignment: CDR1 SGHRS and CDR2 YFSETQ. This CDR3 is built from 13 residues. The CDR3 loop is CASSLKQGYGYTF. The sequenced part of the CDR3 DNA is TGCGCCAGCAGCTTGAAACAGGGCTATGGC.

To note about this clone: The observed sequence ends 3 residues before the CDR3 terminus, with the missing tail filled in from the germline J gene. This chain joins TRBV19 and TRBJ1-1, with a weak D call TRBD1 (5 bases). This CDR3 spans 14 amino acids. Trimming stripped 5 bases from V and 1 base from J, with 11 bases between. CDR1 is LNHDA and CDR2 is SQIVND in the germline V gene (reference sequence). CDR3 sequence reads: CASSSVQGNTEAFF. The part of the CDR3 DNA that was read is TGTGCCAGTAGTTCTGTCCAGGGGAACACTGAA.

With respect to this clone: From the germline J gene comes the end of the CDR3, since the read stops 3 residues before it. The chain combines TRBV20-1 with TRBJ2-1; TRBD1 matches at 10 bases. This CDR3 spans 15 amino acids. The germline gives CDR1 DFQATT, CDR2 SNEGSKA (reference sequence). J gave up 5 bases and V 6 bases, and 10 bases lay outside the gene matches. The CDR3 region is CSALTRDRGDNEQFF. Partial CDR3 DNA: TGCAGTGCACTTACCCGGGACAGGGGTGACAATGAG.